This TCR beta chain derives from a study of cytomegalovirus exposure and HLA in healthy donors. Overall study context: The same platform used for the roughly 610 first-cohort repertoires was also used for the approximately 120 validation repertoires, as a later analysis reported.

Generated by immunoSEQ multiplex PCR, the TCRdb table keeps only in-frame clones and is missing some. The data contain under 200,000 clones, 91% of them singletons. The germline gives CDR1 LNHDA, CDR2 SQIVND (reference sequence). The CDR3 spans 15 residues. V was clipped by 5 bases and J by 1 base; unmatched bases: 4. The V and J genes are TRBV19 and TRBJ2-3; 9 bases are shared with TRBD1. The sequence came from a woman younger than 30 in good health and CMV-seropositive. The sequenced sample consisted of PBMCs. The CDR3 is CASSPWDRGTDTQYF. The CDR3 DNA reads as TGTGCCAGTAGTCCTTGGGACAGGGGCACAGATACGCAGTATTTT.